Below, 12 T cell receptor beta chains from the same sample are listed, as sequenced in a study of T cell changes during pregnancy in multiple sclerosis. Here immunoSEQ multiplex PCR was the method, and the copy in TCRdb shows in-frame clones only, minus some. The sample lists about 130,000 clones, around 97% occurring once. The material sequenced was peripheral blood, taken after pregnancy. These receptor sequences come from a female donor with multiple sclerosis, enrolled in a pregnancy study.

The genes are TRBV30 and TRBJ2-2, with a possible D match to TRBD2 (7 bases). V was clipped by 7 bases and J by 6 bases, with 24 bases between them. Germline lookup yields CDR1 GTSNPN and CDR2 SVGIG (reference sequence). The CDR3 sequence is 16 residues long. The CDR3: CASQGPGGGPPGELFF. The CDR3 DNA reads TGTGCCTCACAGGGACCGGGGGGAGGGCCCCCCGGGGAGCTGTTTTTT.

The chain couples TRBV4-3 to TRBJ2-1; 11 nucleotides align to TRBD1. With 4 bases clipped from V and 2 bases from J, the junction kept 1 base outside the gene matches. CDR1 is LGHNA and CDR2 is YSLEER in the germline V gene. The CDR3 is made up of 15 amino acids. CDR3 residues: CASSLDRGPYNEQFF. The CDR3 bases are TGCGCCAGCAGCCTGGACAGGGGGCCCTACAATGAGCAGTTCTTC.

The count of this clone is one. The chain links TRBV2 to TRBJ2-7; maybe TRBD1 (5 bases). In germline, CDR1 is SNHLY, CDR2 FYNNEI. V was clipped by 7 bases and J by 3 bases, with 10 bases between them. There are 12 residues in the CDR3. CDR3 loop: CASKPGIYEQYF. The CDR3 DNA is TGTGCCAGCAAGCCAGGGATCTACGAGCAGTACTTC.

This clone came up once. The chain uses TRBV15 and TRBJ2-7; D remains ambiguous. The CDR3 runs to 14 residues. Per the germline V gene, CDR1 is LNHNV and CDR2 is YYDKDF (reference sequence). Trimming shortened V by 0 bases and J by 3 bases, and 9 bases separated the two germline ends. Written as DNA, the CDR3 is TGTGCCACCAGCAGAGATCGCCGGTTCTACGAGCAGTACTTC. It codes for CATSRDRRFYEQYF. The whole variable domain, filled in from reference TRBV15 and TRBJ2-7, reads DAMVIQNPRYQVTQFGKPVTLSCSQTLNHNVMYWYQQKSSQAPKLLFHYYDKDFNNEADTPDNFQSRRPNTSFCFLDIRSPGLGDTAMYLCATSRDRRFYEQYFGPGTRLTVT.

In the case of this clone: Other DNA sequences from this sample encode an identical CDR3 as well. The rearrangement links TRBV5-4 to TRBJ2-7; perhaps TRBD2 as D (5 bases). Germline CDR1 SGHNT, CDR2 YYREEE (reference sequence). V lost 1 base and J 3 bases, leaving 11 bases between the germline ends. This CDR3 has 14 amino acids. CDR3 in amino acids: CASSLSGSFYEQYF. CDR3 coding DNA: TGTGCCAGCAGCTTGTCGGGGAGTTTCTACGAGCAGTACTTC.

The chain has TRBV19 and TRBJ1-2; D is unclear. Germline CDR1 is LNHDA and CDR2 is SQIVND (reference sequence). The CDR3 is 12 amino acids. V dropped 1 base and J dropped 7 bases, with 7 bases sitting between them. CDR3 in DNA: TGTGCCAGTAGTATAGCCTCCGGTGGCTACACCTTC. Protein: CASSIASGGYTF.

This chain links TRBV19 with TRBJ2-2, with a tentative D call TRBD2 (6 bases). The V and J ends lost 3 bases and 3 bases respectively, with 11 bases between them. Germline assignment: CDR1 LNHDA and CDR2 SQIVND (reference sequence). This CDR3 comprises 15 residues. CDR3 region: CASSIREIYTGELFF. CDR3 bases: TGTGCCAGTAGTATCCGGGAGATTTACACCGGGGAGCTGTTTTTT.

V gene TRBV28 combines with J gene TRBJ2-3, with 12 bases identical to TRBD2. CDR3 size: 19 residues. Germline trimming cut 4 bases from V and 3 bases from J; bases unmatched to any gene: 14. Germline CDR1 and CDR2: MDHEN and SYDVKM. The chain's CDR3 is CASSSSSTSGRRKTDTQYF. CDR3 DNA: TGTGCCAGCAGTTCCTCCTCGACTAGCGGGAGACGGAAGACAGATACGCAGTATTTT.

The chain uses TRBV4-1 and TRBJ2-2; 14 bases are a match to TRBD2. CDR1 and CDR2 (germline): MGHRA, YSYEKL. The CDR3 is 15 amino acids. The V and J ends lost 6 bases and 6 bases, in that order; junction bases with no gene match: 3. CDR3 sequence: CASRWGLAGAGELFF. DNA for the CDR3: TGCGCCAGCAGGTGGGGACTAGCGGGAGCCGGGGAGCTGTTTTTT.

The chain is built from TRBV25-1 and TRBJ1-2; no reliable D call. The CDR3 has 15 residues. V dropped 1 base and J dropped 2 bases, with 11 bases sitting between them. Per germline, CDR1 MGHDK and CDR2 SYGVNS. DNA of the CDR3: TGTGCCAGCAGTGAATTACTAGGACCGAACTATGGCTACACCTTC. Protein sequence: CASSELLGPNYGYTF.

This chain joins TRBV9 and TRBJ2-1, with TRBD2 identical over 14 bases. Germline values: CDR1 SGDLS, CDR2 YYNGEE. The CDR3 is 16 amino acids. Unmatched junction bases numbered 11, after V lost 0 bases and J lost 15 bases. This chain's CDR3 is CASSVDPLGLAGDLFF. CDR3 bases: TGTGCCAGCAGCGTAGATCCCCTGGGACTAGCGGGAGATCTGTTCTTC.

The J gene is TRBJ2-1, the V gene TRBV27; maybe TRBD1 (6 bases). In germline, CDR1 is MNHEY, CDR2 SMNVEV (reference sequence). V lost 3 bases and J lost 10, with 10 bases in between. This CDR3 is built from 12 residues. In DNA form, the CDR3 reads TGTGCCAGCAGTTTGCCCGACAGGGAGCAGTTCTTC. As protein: CASSLPDREQFF.